This TCR beta chain came from a study of blood T cell repertoires in COVID-19. At the level of the study: From the United States, Italy and Spain came samples of acute and convalescent COVID-19. T cells, B-cell-depleted T cells, or PBMCs supplied cDNA or gDNA.

Original analysis: Reference gene primer amplification gave estimated nucleated cell counts. TCRdb keeps only in-frame clones here, not all; method: immunoSEQ multiplex PCR. The V and J calls and clone size were taken over from that table, and D and trimming were inferred from the DNA. Of about 97,000 clones listed, approximately 84% are singletons. Germline values: CDR1 SNHLY, CDR2 FYNNEI. Trimming took off 4 bases at V and 7 bases at J, with 10 bases between the two ends. The CDR3 totals 13 residues. Sequenced input: peripheral blood. The rearrangement joins TRBV2 to TRBJ1-4; D gene uncertain. The sequence derives from a man in his 70s with acute or convalescent COVID-19. The CDR3 loop is CASSGPGGEKLFF. CDR3 bases: TGTGCCAGCAGTGGGCCCGGCGGTGAAAAACTGTTTTTT.